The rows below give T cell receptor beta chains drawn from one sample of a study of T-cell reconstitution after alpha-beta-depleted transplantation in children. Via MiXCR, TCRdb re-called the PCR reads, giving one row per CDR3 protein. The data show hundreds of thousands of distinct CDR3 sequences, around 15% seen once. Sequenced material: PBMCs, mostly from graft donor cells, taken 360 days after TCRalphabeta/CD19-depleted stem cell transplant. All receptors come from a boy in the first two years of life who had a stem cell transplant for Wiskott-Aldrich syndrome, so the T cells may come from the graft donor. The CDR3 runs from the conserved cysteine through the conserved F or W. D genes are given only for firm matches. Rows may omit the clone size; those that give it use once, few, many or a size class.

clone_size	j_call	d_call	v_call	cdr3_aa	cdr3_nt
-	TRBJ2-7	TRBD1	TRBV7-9	CASSSRQGGEQYF	TGTGCCAGCAGCTCCAGACAGGGGGGCGAGCAGTACTTC
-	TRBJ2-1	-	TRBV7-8	CASSFSREREQFF	TGTGCCAGCAGCTTCTCCCGGGAGAGGGAGCAGTTCTTC
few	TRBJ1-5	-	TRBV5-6	CASSFLGRDQPQHF	TGTGCCAGCAGCTTTTTAGGGAGGGATCAGCCCCAGCATTTT
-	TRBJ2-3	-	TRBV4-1	CASSQGERGADTQYF	TGCGCCAGCAGCCAAGGGGAAAGGGGGGCAGATACGCAGTATTTT
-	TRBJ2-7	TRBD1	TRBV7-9	CASGPFGGQAKRAYF	TGTGCCAGCGGCCCCTTCGGGGGACAGGCAAAGCGGGCGTACTTC
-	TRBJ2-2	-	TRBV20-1	CSASPGNGELFF	TGCAGTGCTAGTCCCGGGAACGGGGAGCTGTTTTTT
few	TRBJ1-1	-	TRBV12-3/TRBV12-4	CASSFSRGGDTEAFF	TGTGCCAGCAGTTTCTCCCGGGGTGGGGACACTGAAGCTTTCTTT
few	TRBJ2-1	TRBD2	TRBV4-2	CASSPGLAEYNEQFF	TGTGCCAGCAGCCCGGGACTAGCGGAGTACAATGAGCAGTTCTTC
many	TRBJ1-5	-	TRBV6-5	CASSYSRGERSWAQHF	TGTGCCAGCAGTTACTCGAGGGGGGAGAGATCATGGGCCCAGCATTTT
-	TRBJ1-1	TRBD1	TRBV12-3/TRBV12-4	CATQGQGNTEAFF	TGTGCCACCCAGGGACAGGGGAACACTGAAGCTTTCTTT
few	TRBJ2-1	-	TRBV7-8	CASSLFLSSYNEQFF	TGTGCCAGCAGCTTGTTCCTTAGCTCCTACAATGAGCAGTTCTTC
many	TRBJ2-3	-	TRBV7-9	CASSLVEFADTQYF	TGTGCCAGCAGCTTAGTAGAGTTCGCAGATACGCAGTATTTT
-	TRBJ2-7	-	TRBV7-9	CASSPRSGGSSYEQYF	TGTGCCAGCAGCCCTCGTAGCGGCGGAAGCTCCTACGAGCAGTACTTC
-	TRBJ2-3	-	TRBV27	CASSEPGRTPDTQYF	TGTGCCAGCAGTGAACCCGGTAGGACCCCAGATACGCAGTATTTT
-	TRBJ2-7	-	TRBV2	CASSERGAEQYF	TGTGCCAGCAGTGAAAGGGGTGCGGAGCAGTACTTC
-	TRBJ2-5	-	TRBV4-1	CASSLGDFRETQYF	TGCGCCAGCAGCCTAGGGGACTTCCGGGAGACCCAGTACTTC
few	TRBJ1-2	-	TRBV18	CASSPNAGPNYGYTF	TGTGCCAGCTCCCCGAACGCAGGTCCTAACTATGGCTACACCTTC
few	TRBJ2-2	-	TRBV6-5	CASSYGGNTGELFF	TGTGCCAGCAGTTACGGGGGTAACACCGGGGAGCTGTTTTTT
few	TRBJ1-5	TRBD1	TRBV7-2	CASSAGTVVDQPQHF	TGTGCCAGCAGCGCTGGGACAGTGGTCGATCAGCCCCAGCATTTT
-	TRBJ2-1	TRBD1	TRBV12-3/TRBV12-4	CASSLRGGGPYNEQFF	TGTGCCAGCAGTTTACGAGGGGGCGGCCCCTACAATGAGCAGTTCTTC
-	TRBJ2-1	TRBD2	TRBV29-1	CSVEDPSGRAVNNEQFF	TGCAGCGTTGAAGATCCTAGCGGGAGGGCCGTAAACAATGAGCAGTTCTTC
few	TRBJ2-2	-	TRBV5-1	CASKGTGANTGELFF	TGCGCCAGCAAGGGTACGGGGGCAAACACCGGGGAGCTGTTTTTT
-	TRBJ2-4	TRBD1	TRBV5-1	CASSLEGTENIQYF	TGCGCCAGCAGCTTGGAGGGGACAGAAAACATTCAGTACTTC
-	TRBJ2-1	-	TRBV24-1	CATSDLRAGLSSYNEQFF	TGTGCCACCAGTGATTTACGGGCAGGGTTGAGCTCCTACAATGAGCAGTTCTTC
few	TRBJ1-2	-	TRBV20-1	CSARDVSSNYGYTF	TGCAGTGCTAGAGATGTCAGCTCGAACTATGGCTACACCTTC
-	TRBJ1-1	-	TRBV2	CASSVGRAPVTEAFF	TGTGCCAGCAGTGTTGGAAGGGCCCCAGTGACTGAAGCTTTCTTT
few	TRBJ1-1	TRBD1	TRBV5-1	CASSLDTGTGERAFF	TGCGCCAGCAGCTTGGACACCGGGACAGGGGAGCGCGCTTTCTTT
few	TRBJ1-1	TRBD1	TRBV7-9	CASSLGWTGSVRAFF	TGTGCCAGCAGCTTAGGATGGACAGGGAGCGTTCGAGCTTTCTTT
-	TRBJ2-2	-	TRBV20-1	CSARDGLLQNTGELFF	TGCAGTGCTAGAGATGGATTACTTCAGAACACCGGGGAGCTGTTTTTT
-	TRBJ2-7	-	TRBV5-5	CASSPTGRGRYEQYF	TGTGCCAGCAGTCCGACAGGGAGGGGCCGCTACGAGCAGTACTTC
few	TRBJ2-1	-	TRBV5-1	CASSLAKPQGSYNEQFF	TGCGCCAGCAGCTTGGCCAAGCCCCAAGGGTCCTACAATGAGCAGTTCTTC
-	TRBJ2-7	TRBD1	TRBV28	CASSFWDRGGYYEQYF	TGTGCCAGCAGTTTTTGGGACAGGGGGGGGTACTACGAGCAGTACTTC
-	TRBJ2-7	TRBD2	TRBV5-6	CASSSERDYQPYEQYF	TGTGCCAGCAGCTCGGAGCGGGACTACCAACCCTACGAGCAGTACTTC
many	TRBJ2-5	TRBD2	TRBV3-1	CASSPRPSGDQKTQYF	TGTGCCAGCAGCCCCCGGCCTAGCGGGGACCAAAAGACCCAGTACTTC
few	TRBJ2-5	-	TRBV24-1	CATSDGGRRETQYF	TGTGCCACCAGTGATGGGGGGCGTCGGGAGACCCAGTACTTC
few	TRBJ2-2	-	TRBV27	CASSLSIWVVPRGTGELFF	TGTGCCAGCAGTTTATCGATCTGGGTGGTCCCCAGGGGCACCGGGGAGCTGTTTTTT
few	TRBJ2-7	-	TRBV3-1	CASSQNPGLYEQYF	TGTGCCAGCAGCCAAAACCCGGGTCTCTACGAGCAGTACTTC
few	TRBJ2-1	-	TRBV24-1	CATSDLATSRLNEQFF	TGTGCCACCAGTGATTTGGCGACTAGTAGGCTCAATGAGCAGTTCTTC
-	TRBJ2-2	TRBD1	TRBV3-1	CASSQRTGRGTGELFF	TGTGCCAGCAGCCAAAGGACAGGGAGAGGAACCGGGGAGCTGTTTTTT
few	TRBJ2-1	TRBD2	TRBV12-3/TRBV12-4	CASRPTSGGLREQFF	TGTGCCAGCAGACCCACTAGCGGGGGTTTACGGGAGCAGTTCTTC